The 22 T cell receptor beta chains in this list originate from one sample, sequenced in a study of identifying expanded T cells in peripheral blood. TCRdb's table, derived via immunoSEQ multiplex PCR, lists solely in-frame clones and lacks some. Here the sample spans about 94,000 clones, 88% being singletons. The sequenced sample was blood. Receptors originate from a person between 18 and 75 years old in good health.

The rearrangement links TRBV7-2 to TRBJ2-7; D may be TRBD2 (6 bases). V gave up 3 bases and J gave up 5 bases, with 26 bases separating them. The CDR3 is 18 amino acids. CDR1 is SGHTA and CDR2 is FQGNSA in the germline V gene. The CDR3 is CASSLTVGTPTGFDEQYF. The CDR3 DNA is TGTGCCAGCAGCTTGACCGTAGGGACTCCTACTGGGTTCGACGAGCAGTACTTC.

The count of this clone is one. The CDR3 region has the DNA TGTGCCAGCATGTTGTGGGAGGGCCTCAATGAGCAGTTCTTC. Amino acid sequence: CASMLWEGLNEQFF. The chain joins TRBV7-2 to TRBJ2-1; TRBD2 matches 7 bases. The germline V gene encodes CDR1 SGHTA and CDR2 FQGNSA. V lost 7 bases to trimming and J lost 6 bases; unmatched junction nucleotides: 9. The CDR3 runs 14 residues.

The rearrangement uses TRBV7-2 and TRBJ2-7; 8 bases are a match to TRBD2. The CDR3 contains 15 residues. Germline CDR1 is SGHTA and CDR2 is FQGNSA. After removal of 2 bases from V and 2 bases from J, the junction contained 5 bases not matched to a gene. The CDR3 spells CASSLTVSGTYEQYF. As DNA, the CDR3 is TGTGCCAGCAGCTTAACGGTTAGCGGGACCTACGAGCAGTACTTC.

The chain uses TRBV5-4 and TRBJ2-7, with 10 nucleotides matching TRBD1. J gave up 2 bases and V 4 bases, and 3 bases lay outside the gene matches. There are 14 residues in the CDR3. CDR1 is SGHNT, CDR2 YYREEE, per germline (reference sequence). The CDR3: CASSLGTGAYEQYF. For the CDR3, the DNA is TGTGCCAGCAGCCTAGGGACAGGGGCCTACGAGCAGTACTTC.

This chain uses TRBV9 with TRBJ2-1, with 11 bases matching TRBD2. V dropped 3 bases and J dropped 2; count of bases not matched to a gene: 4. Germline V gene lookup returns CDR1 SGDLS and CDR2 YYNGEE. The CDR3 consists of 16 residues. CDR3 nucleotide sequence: TGTGCCAGCAGCGGATTAGCGGGGGGGACCTACAATGAGCAGTTCTTC. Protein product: CASSGLAGGTYNEQFF.

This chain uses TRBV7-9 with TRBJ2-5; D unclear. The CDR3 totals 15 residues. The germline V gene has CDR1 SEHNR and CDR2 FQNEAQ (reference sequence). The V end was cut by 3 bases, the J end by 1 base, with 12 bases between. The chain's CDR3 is CASSFSSGRQETQYF. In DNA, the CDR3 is TGTGCCAGCAGCTTCTCGTCCGGGCGCCAAGAGACCCAGTACTTC.

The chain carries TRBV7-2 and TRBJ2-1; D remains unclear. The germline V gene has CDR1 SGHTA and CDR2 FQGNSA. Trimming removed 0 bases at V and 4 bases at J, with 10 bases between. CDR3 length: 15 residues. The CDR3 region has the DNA TGTGCCAGCAGCTTAGCAAGGTGGGCTTACAATGAGCAGTTCTTC. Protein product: CASSLARWAYNEQFF.

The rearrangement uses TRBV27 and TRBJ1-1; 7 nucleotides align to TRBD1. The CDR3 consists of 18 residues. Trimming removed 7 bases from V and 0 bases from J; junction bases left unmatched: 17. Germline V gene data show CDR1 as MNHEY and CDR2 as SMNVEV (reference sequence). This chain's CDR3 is CASTPRAGGLGLNTEAFF. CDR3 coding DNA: TGTGCCAGCACCCCTCGGGCAGGGGGACTAGGGTTGAACACTGAAGCTTTCTTT.

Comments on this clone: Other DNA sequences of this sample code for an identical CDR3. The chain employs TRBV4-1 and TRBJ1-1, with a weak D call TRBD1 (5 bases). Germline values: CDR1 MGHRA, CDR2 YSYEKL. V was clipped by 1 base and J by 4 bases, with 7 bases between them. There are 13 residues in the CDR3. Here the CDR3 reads CASSQVGGTEAFF. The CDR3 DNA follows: TGCGCCAGCAGCCAAGTTGGGGGCACTGAAGCTTTCTTT.

Here the CDR3 reads CSVEGGQGIMNTEAFF. Here the CDR3 DNA reads TGCAGCGTTGAGGGAGGTCAAGGAATCATGAACACTGAAGCTTTCTTT. The chain couples TRBV29-1 to TRBJ1-1; D gene uncertain. CDR3 size: 16 residues. From germline, CDR1 is SQVTM and CDR2 ANQGSEA. V lost 3 bases and J lost 0, with 17 bases in between.

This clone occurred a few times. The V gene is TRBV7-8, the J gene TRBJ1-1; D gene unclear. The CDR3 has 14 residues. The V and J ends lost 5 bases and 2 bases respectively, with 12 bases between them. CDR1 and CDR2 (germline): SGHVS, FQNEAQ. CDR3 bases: TGTGCCAGCAGCCTCAGCCCCGGTAACACTGAAGCTTTCTTT. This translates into CASSLSPGNTEAFF.

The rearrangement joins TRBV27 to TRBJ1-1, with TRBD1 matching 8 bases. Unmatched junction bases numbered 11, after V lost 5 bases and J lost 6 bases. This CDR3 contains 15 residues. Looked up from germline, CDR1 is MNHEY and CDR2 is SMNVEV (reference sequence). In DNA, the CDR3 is TGTGCCAGCAGTCCCAGTGGGACAGGAGGGGCTGAAGCTTTCTTT. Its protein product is CASSPSGTGGAEAFF.

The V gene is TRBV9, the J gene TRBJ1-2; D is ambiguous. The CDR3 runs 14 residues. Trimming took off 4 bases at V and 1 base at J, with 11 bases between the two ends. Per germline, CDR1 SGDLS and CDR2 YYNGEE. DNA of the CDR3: TGTGCCAGCAGCAGGGTGTCAAATAACTATGGCTACACCTTC. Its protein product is CASSRVSNNYGYTF. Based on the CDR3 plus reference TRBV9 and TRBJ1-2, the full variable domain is DSGVTQTPKHLITATGQRVTLRCSPRSGDLSVYWYQQSLDQGLQFLIQYYNGEERAKGNILERFSAQQFPDLHSELNLSSLELGDSALYFCASSRVSNNYGYTFGSGTRLTVV.

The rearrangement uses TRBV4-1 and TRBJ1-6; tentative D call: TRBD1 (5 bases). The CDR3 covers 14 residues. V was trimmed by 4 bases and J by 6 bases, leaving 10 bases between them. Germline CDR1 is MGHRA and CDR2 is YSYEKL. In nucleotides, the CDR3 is TGCGCCAGCAGCCTAGCCGACAGTAATTCACCCCTCCACTTT. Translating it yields CASSLADSNSPLHF.

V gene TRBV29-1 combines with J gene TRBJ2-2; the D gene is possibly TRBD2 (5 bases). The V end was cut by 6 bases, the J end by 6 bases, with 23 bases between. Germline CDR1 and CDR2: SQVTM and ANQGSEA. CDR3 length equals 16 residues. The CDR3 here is CSVRTVRATWSGELFF. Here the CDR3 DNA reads TGCAGCGTCCGGACTGTTCGAGCTACGTGGTCCGGGGAGCTGTTTTTT.

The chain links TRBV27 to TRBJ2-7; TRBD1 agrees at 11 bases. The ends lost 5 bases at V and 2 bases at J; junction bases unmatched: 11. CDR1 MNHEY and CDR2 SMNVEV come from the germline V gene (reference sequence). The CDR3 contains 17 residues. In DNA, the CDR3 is TGTGCCAGCAGTACGGGACAGGGGGGGCGTCTCACCTACGAGCAGTACTTC. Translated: CASSTGQGGRLTYEQYF.

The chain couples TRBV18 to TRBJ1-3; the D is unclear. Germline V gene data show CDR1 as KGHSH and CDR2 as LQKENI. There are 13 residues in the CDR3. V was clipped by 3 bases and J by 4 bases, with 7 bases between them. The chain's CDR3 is CASSPDGGNTIYF. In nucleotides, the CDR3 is TGTGCCAGCTCACCGGACGGGGGAAACACCATATATTTT.

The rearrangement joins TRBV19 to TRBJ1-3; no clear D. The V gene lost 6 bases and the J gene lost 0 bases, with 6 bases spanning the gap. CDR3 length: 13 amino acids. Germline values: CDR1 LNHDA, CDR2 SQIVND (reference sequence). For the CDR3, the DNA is TGTGCCAGTAGCGCGAGCTCTGGAAACACCATATATTTT. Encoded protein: CASSASSGNTIYF.

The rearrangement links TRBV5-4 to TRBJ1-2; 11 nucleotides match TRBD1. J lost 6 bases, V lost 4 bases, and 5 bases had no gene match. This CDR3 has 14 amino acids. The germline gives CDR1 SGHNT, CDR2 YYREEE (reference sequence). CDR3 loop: CASSLGQGADGYTF. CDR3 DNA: TGTGCCAGCAGCCTCGGACAGGGGGCGGATGGCTACACCTTC.

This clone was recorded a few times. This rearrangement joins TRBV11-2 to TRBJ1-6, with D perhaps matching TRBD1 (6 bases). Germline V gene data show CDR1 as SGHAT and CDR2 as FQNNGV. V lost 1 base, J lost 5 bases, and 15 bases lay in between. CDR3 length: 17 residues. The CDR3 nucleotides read TGTGCCAGCAGCTTAGCTGTGGGGGCTGGAAATAATTCACCCCTCCACTTT. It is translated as CASSLAVGAGNNSPLHF.

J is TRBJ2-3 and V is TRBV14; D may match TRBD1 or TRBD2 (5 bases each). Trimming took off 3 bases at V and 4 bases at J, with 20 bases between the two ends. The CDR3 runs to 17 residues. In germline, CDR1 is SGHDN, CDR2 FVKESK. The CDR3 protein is CASSHPMPGTVADTQYF. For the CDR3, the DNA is TGTGCCAGCAGCCACCCAATGCCAGGGACGGTTGCAGATACGCAGTATTTT.

The CDR3 DNA reads TGTGCCAGCAGCCAATTGACTAGCGGGAGGGCCGAAGATACGCAGTATTTT. It yields the protein CASSQLTSGRAEDTQYF. This rearrangement joins TRBV4-2 to TRBJ2-3; 14 positions agree with TRBD2. The V segment lost 2 bases and the J segment 5 bases; nucleotides outside the gene matches: 6. The germline V gene encodes CDR1 LGHNA and CDR2 YNFKEQ. This CDR3 region has 17 residues.